This TCR beta chain originates from a study of shared clonotypes between healthy human individuals. Donors had no recently reported acute infections or vaccinations and were HIV-negative. Study-wide results and caveats: Even with large depth, rarefaction showed that sorted-subset sequencing was incomplete. Clonotypes shared by all four sorted-subset donors had higher generation probabilities than non-shared clonotypes.

In the case of this clone: The target antigen is unknown.

CDR3 length: 16 residues. The J segment lost 3 bases and the V segment lost 2 bases, leaving 5 bases of the junction unmatched. CDR1 LGHNA and CDR2 YNFKEQ come from the germline V gene. The repertoire was sequenced with immunoSEQ multiplex PCR; TCRdb's copy has only in-frame clones and lacks some. The sample yields roughly 2.6 million clones, 85% to 95% seen once. Source material: naive CD4+ T cells sorted from blood. The subset was: CD45RA+ positively selected. This TCR derives from a man aged 18 to 35 in good health. The chain links TRBV4-2 to TRBJ2-1; 9 positions match TRBD1. For the CDR3, the DNA is TGTGCCAGCAGCCAACCGGGACAGGGCCTCTACAATGAGCAGTTCTTC. This encodes CASSQPGQGLYNEQFF.